Presented here are 15 T cell receptor beta chains from one specimen sequenced in a study of beta chain features in type 1 diabetes. The isolated RNA, all of it, was reverse transcribed, so expressed TCRB transcripts were what got sequenced. This table comes from immunoSEQ multiplex PCR, and its TCRdb copy is limited to in-frame clones, with some not included. The table lists approximately 380,000 clones, over 12% of them singletons. The sample comprised naive CD4+ T cells from blood. The receptors were gathered from a woman aged 18-30 years in good health.

The table lists this clone with a few counts. CDR3 loop: CAWSGGGAQETQYF. The DNA for the CDR3 is TGTGCCTGGAGTGGAGGGGGGGCCCAAGAGACCCAGTACTTC. This chain connects TRBV30 to TRBJ2-5; weak D call: TRBD2 (7 bases). From germline, CDR1 is GTSNPN and CDR2 SVGIG (reference sequence). Deletions cut 1 base from V and 1 base from J, with 10 bases between. The CDR3 totals 14 residues.

The chain links TRBV2 to TRBJ2-3, with TRBD2 as a possible D gene (6 bases). The V end lost 1 base, the J end lost 7 bases, and 9 bases lay between the germline ends. The CDR3 is made up of 13 amino acids. Germline assignment: CDR1 SNHLY and CDR2 FYNNEI. The CDR3 DNA sequence: TGTGCCAGCAGTGAAGAAGGAGGGAATACGCAGTATTTT. It specifies CASSEEGGNTQYF.

In regard to this clone: Germline is not matched at one junction end, which may reflect a read error. The CDR3 is CASSLGSSGEQFF. The DNA for the CDR3 is TGTGCTAGCAGCTTAGGTTCCAGCGGGGAGCAGTTCTTC. The V and J genes are TRBV7-7 and TRBJ2-1, with D perhaps TRBD2 (6 bases). The CDR3 runs 13 residues. CDR1 is SSHAT, CDR2 FNYEAQ, per germline (reference sequence). The whole variable domain, remainder taken from reference TRBV7-7 and TRBJ2-1, is GAGVSQSPRYKVTKRGQDVTLRCDPISSHATLYWYQQALGQGPEFLTYFNYEAQPDKSGLPSDRFSAERPEGSISTLTIQRTEQRDSAMYRCASSLGSSGEQFFGPGTRLTVL.

This chain uses TRBV30 with TRBJ2-7, with 7 nucleotides matching TRBD1. CDR1 GTSNPN and CDR2 SVGIG come from the germline V gene (reference sequence). This CDR3 is 14 amino acids long. The trim removed 3 bases at V and 2 bases at J, leaving 7 bases unmatched. Here the CDR3 reads CAWRLTGKAYEQYF. CDR3 DNA: TGTGCCTGGAGATTGACAGGGAAAGCCTACGAGCAGTACTTC.

This chain joins TRBV7-2 and TRBJ2-2; 7 nucleotides agree with TRBD2. The CDR3 is made up of 15 amino acids. The V and J ends lost 0 bases and 4 bases, in that order; junction bases with no gene match: 2. The germline gives CDR1 SGHTA, CDR2 FQGNSA. This CDR3 reads CASSLAGGRTGELFF. CDR3 coding DNA: TGTGCCAGCAGCTTAGCGGGAGGGCGCACCGGGGAGCTGTTTTTT. The complete variable domain, with remaining parts taken from reference TRBV7-2 and TRBJ2-2, reads GAGVSQSPSNKVTEKGKDVELRCDPISGHTALYWYRQSLGQGLEFLIYFQGNSAPDKSGLPSDRFSAERTGGSVSTLTIQRTQQEDSAVYLCASSLAGGRTGELFFGEGSRLTVL.

This clone was recorded a few times. The V call is TRBV10-3, the J call TRBJ2-1, with 7 bases matching TRBD1. Germline trimming cut 5 bases from V and 7 bases from J; bases unmatched to any gene: 5. CDR1 and CDR2 (germline): ENHRY, SYGVKD. This CDR3 comprises 13 residues. For the CDR3, the DNA is TGTGCCATCAGTACGACAGGGTCAAATGAGCAGTTCTTC. It codes for CAISTTGSNEQFF.

This chain uses TRBV28 with TRBJ1-2, with D possibly TRBD1 on 6 matching bases. The ends were cut back, 5 bases at V and 3 bases at J, with 10 bases in the middle. The germline V gene encodes CDR1 MDHEN and CDR2 SYDVKM. The CDR3 has 13 residues. CDR3 in amino acids: CASSKGQHYGYTF. The CDR3 nucleotides are TGTGCCAGCAGTAAAGGACAGCACTATGGCTACACCTTC.

This clone has a handful of counts. The sample contains more than one DNA sequence encoding this CDR3. This chain joins TRBV30 and TRBJ2-7; TRBD1 is a possible D gene (5 bases). V was cut by 0 bases and J by 2 bases, with 5 bases left in between. The CDR3 extends over 12 amino acids. Germline lookup yields CDR1 GTSNPN and CDR2 SVGIG (reference sequence). CDR3 sequence (DNA): TGTGCCTGGAGTGTACAGGCCTACGAGCAGTACTTC. Its protein is CAWSVQAYEQYF.

This clone showed up just a few times. The V and J genes are TRBV11-2 and TRBJ1-2; D gene ambiguous. The CDR3 sequence is 14 residues long. The germline gives CDR1 SGHAT, CDR2 FQNNGV. Trimming removed 3 bases at V and 4 bases at J, with 12 bases between. The DNA of the CDR3 is TGTGCCAGCAGCTTGGGCGTGGATCGCTATGGCTACACCTTC. It encodes CASSLGVDRYGYTF.

This clone was counted only a few times. The CDR3 is CASRNRGRGTGELFF. CDR3 nucleotides: TGTGCCAGCAGAAACAGGGGGCGAGGGACCGGGGAGCTGTTTTTT. The rearrangement links TRBV28 to TRBJ2-2, with TRBD1 matching over 9 bases. The length of the CDR3 is 15 residues. V lost 6 bases and J lost 5; bases outside the gene matches: 7. Germline V gene data show CDR1 as MDHEN and CDR2 as SYDVKM.

The chain couples TRBV9 to TRBJ2-1; TRBD1 agrees at 7 bases. This CDR3 spans 15 amino acids. V trimming: 3 bases; J trimming: 3 bases; junction bases outside the gene matches: 6. Germline V gene data show CDR1 as SGDLS and CDR2 as YYNGEE. The DNA of the CDR3 is TGTGCCAGCAGCGAAACAGGGGCAGACTACAATGAGCAGTTCTTC. Translating it yields CASSETGADYNEQFF.

V is TRBV25-1 and J is TRBJ1-1; a possible D gene is TRBD1 (5 bases). This CDR3 has 12 amino acids. Between the trimmed V and J ends, which lost 6 bases and 11 bases, there was a span of 16 bases. Germline V gives CDR1 MGHDK, CDR2 SYGVNS. This CDR3 is CASSAQGIMAFF. For the CDR3, the DNA is TGTGCCAGCAGCGCCCAGGGTATCATGGCTTTCTTT.

The CDR3 nucleotides are TGTGCCAGCAGCTTTTGGACAGGGGCTGGAAACACCATATATTTT. It codes for CASSFWTGAGNTIYF. This sequence joins TRBV7-2 and TRBJ1-3; 9 bases are shared with TRBD1. Germline V gives CDR1 SGHTA, CDR2 FQGNSA. CDR3 length: 15 amino acids. Unmatched junction bases numbered 2, after V lost 3 bases and J lost 2 bases.

The V and J genes are TRBV6-5 and TRBJ2-7; the match to TRBD2 covers 7 bases. Germline lookup yields CDR1 MNHEY and CDR2 SVGAGI. V lost 2 bases, J lost 4 bases, and 11 bases stayed unmatched. This CDR3 is 16 amino acids long. The CDR3 nucleotides are TGTGCCAGCAGTTACATCGGGGGAGGGCGGATTTACGAGCAGTACTTC. It encodes CASSYIGGGRIYEQYF.

J is TRBJ2-1 and V is TRBV10-3; 12 bases align to TRBD2. The CDR3 totals 17 residues. V dropped 0 bases and J dropped 4; count of bases not matched to a gene: 4. Germline CDR1 reads ENHRY; CDR2 reads SYGVKD. The CDR3 spells CAISESTSGRLYNEQFF. CDR3 nucleotide sequence: TGTGCCATCAGTGAGTCCACTAGCGGGAGGTTGTACAATGAGCAGTTCTTC.